This T cell receptor (beta chain) is from a study of blood T cell repertoires in COVID-19 (TCRdb year 2020). The study in broad terms: Samples covering the acute and convalescent phases of COVID-19 were provided by collaborators in the United States, Italy and Spain. The material from the prospective study consisted of cDNA or gDNA derived from T cells, B-cell-depleted T cells, or PBMCs. The repertoires were released in a freely available public database meant as a resource for research on the immune response to SARS-CoV-2. The sample metadata nearly always contained a de-identified subject ID, COVID-19 status, age in years and sex. HLA class I and class II types, where available, came from metadata supplied by the sample provider rather than from assay-based typing. The dataset comprised deeply sampled blood TCRbeta repertoires from subjects exposed to, actively infected with, or recovered from COVID-19. Samples came from the ongoing ImmuneRACE study (first 160 participants) plus 1,254 subjects from 6 global collaborators. Findings and caveats that apply to the study as a whole: The amount of clinical and demographic metadata varied by source and participant and was provided uncurated.

TCRbeta CDR3 regions were amplified from genomic DNA by means of the immunoSEQ Assay, a bias-controlled multiplex PCR. Per the original workflow: Within the assay, amplification of reference gene primers was used to estimate how many nucleated cells each sample contained. To quantify the absolute abundance of each unique TCRbeta CDR3 rearrangement, sequence reads were collapsed and filtered. For each sample, productive Simpson clonality was calculated as the square root of Simpson's diversity index across productive rearrangements. Held by TCRdb, this immuneACCESS table contains in-frame sequences only and omits some clones. Under half of the omission traces to an unresolved V gene where checked; the cause of the rest is unknown. V and J calls and clone size are those listed in that table; D and trimming were worked out from the DNA. The sample table records around 270,000 clones; roughly nine tenths of these occur just once. The leading ten clones occupy around 10% of the sample.

V and J are truncated by 0 bases and 1 base respectively, leaving an intervening sequence of 7 bases. The germline V gene gives CDR1 as MNHEY and CDR2 as SVGAGI. The CDR3, from cysteine to phenylalanine, totals 14 residues. Only the CDR3 DNA is retained, 42 bases long and in frame from the first base. Note on this clone: No cognate antigen has been identified for it. Base quality data are lacking; no much larger clone is found one base away. The same CDR3 also results from other DNA sequences found in this sample.

Samples from volunteer blood donors who had recovered from COVID-19 were contributed by a second Seattle source. Whole blood was collected in K2EDTA tubes by collaborating institutions according to the institutions' own protocols. For TCRbeta analysis, collaborators shipped samples as frozen whole blood, isolated PBMCs, or DNA extracted from either of those sample types. The origin of this receptor is a man aged 35-49 years who had recovered from COVID-19. The sample was peripheral blood. Recombination joined TRBV6-5 with TRBJ2-7; D gene: possibly TRBD1, on 6 matching bases. The CDR3: CASSYSGTSYEQYF. The nucleotide sequence is given as TGTGCCAGCAGTTACTCGGGGACATCCTACGAGCAGTACTTC.